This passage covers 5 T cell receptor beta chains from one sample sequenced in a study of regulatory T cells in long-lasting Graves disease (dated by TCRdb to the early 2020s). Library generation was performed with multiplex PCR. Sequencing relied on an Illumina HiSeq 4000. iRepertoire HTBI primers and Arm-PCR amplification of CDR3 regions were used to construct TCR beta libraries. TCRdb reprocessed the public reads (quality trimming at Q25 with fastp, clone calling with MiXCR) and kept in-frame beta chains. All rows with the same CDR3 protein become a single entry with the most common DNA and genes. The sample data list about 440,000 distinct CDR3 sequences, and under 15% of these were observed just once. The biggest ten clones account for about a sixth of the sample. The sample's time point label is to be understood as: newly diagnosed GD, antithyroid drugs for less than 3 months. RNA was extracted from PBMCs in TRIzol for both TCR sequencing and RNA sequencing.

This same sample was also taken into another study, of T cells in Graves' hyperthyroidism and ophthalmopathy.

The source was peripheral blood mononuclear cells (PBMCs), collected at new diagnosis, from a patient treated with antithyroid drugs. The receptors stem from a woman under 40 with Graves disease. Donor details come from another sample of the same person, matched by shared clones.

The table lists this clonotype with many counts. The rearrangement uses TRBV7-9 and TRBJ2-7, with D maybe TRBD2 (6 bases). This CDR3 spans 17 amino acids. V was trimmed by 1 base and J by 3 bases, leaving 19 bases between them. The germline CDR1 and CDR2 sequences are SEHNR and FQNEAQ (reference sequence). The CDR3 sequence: CASSLVSGIGTGYEQYF. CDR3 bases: TGTGCCAGCAGCTTAGTTAGCGGTATCGGTACGGGCTACGAGCAGTACTTC.

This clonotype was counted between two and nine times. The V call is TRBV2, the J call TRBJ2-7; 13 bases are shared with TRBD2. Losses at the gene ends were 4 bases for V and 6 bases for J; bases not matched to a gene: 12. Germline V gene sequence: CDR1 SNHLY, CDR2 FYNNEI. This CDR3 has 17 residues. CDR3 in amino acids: CASSGAGTSGTSTEQYF. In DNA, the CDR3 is TGTGCCAGCAGTGGGGCCGGGACTAGCGGGACTAGTACCGAGCAGTACTTC. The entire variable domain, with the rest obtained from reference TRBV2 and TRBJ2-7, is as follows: EPEVTQTPSHQVTQMGQEVILRCVPISNHLYFYWYRQILGQKVEFLVSFYNNEISEKSEIFDDQFSVERPDGSNFTLKIRSTKLEDSAMYFCASSGAGTSGTSTEQYFGPGTRLTVT.

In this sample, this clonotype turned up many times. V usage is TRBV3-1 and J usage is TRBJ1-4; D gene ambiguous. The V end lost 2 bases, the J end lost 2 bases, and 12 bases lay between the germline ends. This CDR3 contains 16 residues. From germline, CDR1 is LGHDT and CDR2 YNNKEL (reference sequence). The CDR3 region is CASSQTEYGTNEKLFF. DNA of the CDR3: TGTGCCAGCAGCCAAACCGAATATGGGACTAATGAAAAACTGTTTTTT.

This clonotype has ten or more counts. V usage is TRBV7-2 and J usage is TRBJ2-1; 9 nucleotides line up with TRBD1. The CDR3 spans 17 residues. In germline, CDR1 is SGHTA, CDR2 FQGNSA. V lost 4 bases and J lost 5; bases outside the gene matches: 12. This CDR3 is CASSYPGTGLGNNEQFF. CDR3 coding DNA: TGTGCCAGCAGCTACCCCGGGACAGGGTTAGGAAACAATGAGCAGTTCTTC.

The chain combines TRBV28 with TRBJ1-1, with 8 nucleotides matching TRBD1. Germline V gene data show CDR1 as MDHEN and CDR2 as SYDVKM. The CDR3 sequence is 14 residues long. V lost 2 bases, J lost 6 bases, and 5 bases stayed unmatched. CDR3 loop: CASSLRGQGAEAFF. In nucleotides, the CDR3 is TGTGCCAGCAGTTTACGAGGACAGGGCGCTGAAGCTTTCTTT.